Presented here are 15 T cell receptor beta chains from one specimen sequenced in a study of blood T cell repertoires in COVID-19. Assay: immunoSEQ multiplex PCR; the TCRdb copy retains only in-frame clones and omits some. The top ten clones hold 1.5% to 2% of a sample with 150,000 to 200,000 clones, about 91% of them seen once. Sequenced input: peripheral blood. All receptors come from a woman in her forties or fifties with acute or convalescent COVID-19.

The chain employs TRBV29-1 and TRBJ2-2, with 8 bases identical to TRBD1. The CDR3 covers 13 residues. With 4 bases clipped from V and 7 bases from J, the junction kept 5 bases outside the gene matches. CDR1 is SQVTM, CDR2 ANQGSEA, per germline. CDR3: CSVADRGGGELFF. Written as DNA, the CDR3 is TGCAGCGTTGCCGACAGGGGTGGCGGGGAGCTGTTTTTT.

This clone was picked up one time. J is TRBJ2-1 and V is TRBV20-1; the match to TRBD2 covers 12 bases. Germline V CDR1 and CDR2: DFQATT, SNEGSKA (reference sequence). V was clipped by 7 bases and J by 6 bases; unmatched bases: 7. The CDR3 totals 14 residues. The CDR3 region has the DNA TGCAGTGTTAGTCTAGCGGGAGGGCTCAATGAGCAGTTCTTC. It encodes CSVSLAGGLNEQFF.

The V and J genes are TRBV14 and TRBJ2-1; D uncertain. The germline gives CDR1 SGHDN, CDR2 FVKESK. CDR3 length equals 14 residues. Trimming left V 4 bases short and J 0 bases short, with 7 bases between. CDR3 sequence: CASSPVFSYNEQFF. CDR3 nucleotides: TGTGCCAGCAGCCCGGTGTTCTCCTACAATGAGCAGTTCTTC.

The V call is TRBV30, the J call TRBJ1-2, with 7 bases matching TRBD1. This CDR3 is 12 amino acids long. Germline CDR1 GTSNPN, CDR2 SVGIG (reference sequence). V shed 4 bases, J shed 6 bases, and the junction held 5 bases outside the gene matches. The CDR3 protein is CAWNLQGDGYTF. In DNA form, the CDR3 reads TGTGCCTGGAATCTTCAGGGGGATGGCTACACCTTC.

The chain has TRBV6-6 and TRBJ2-7, with D perhaps TRBD2 (7 bases). Germline V CDR1 and CDR2: MNHNY, SVGAGI (reference sequence). The CDR3 is 14 residues long. V lost 8 bases and J lost 1, with 15 bases in between. CDR3 DNA: TGTGCCAGCGCCCGGGGAGGGACATCCTACGAGCAGTACTTC. It codes for CASARGGTSYEQYF.

There are a few counts of this clone. The V gene is TRBV2, the J gene TRBJ2-7; D unclear. CDR1 and CDR2 from the germline V gene are SNHLY and FYNNEI. V lost 3 bases and J lost 4, with 16 bases in between. The CDR3 consists of 15 residues. The CDR3 DNA reads as TGTGCCAGCAGTGAGAGGTTTCTTATCTTTTACGAGCAGTACTTC. Translation: CASSERFLIFYEQYF.

Written as DNA, the CDR3 is TGTGCCAGCAGTTACGACGGGACTAGCGGGAGTACCGGGGAGCTGTTTTTT. Translated: CASSYDGTSGSTGELFF. This chain joins TRBV6-2 or TRBV6-3 and TRBJ2-2, with TRBD2 identical over 14 bases. J lost 5 bases, V lost 2 bases, and 4 bases had no gene match. Germline V gives CDR1 MNHEY, CDR2 SVGEGT. The CDR3 totals 17 residues.

The chain uses TRBV5-1 and TRBJ2-6; 8 positions agree with TRBD1. CDR3 size: 20 residues. The V segment lost 3 bases and the J segment 2 bases; nucleotides outside the gene matches: 16. Germline V gene data show CDR1 as SGHRS and CDR2 as YFSETQ. The CDR3 region has the DNA TGCGCCAGCAGCTCAAGTCCCGGGACAGGAGCCCCTACTGGGGCCAACGTCCTGACTTTC. As protein: CASSSSPGTGAPTGANVLTF.

This rearrangement joins TRBV4-1 to TRBJ2-7; 11 bases agree with TRBD1. From germline, CDR1 is MGHRA and CDR2 YSYEKL. V dropped 4 bases and J dropped 7; count of bases not matched to a gene: 6. CDR3 length: 14 residues. This chain's CDR3 is CASSPGQGAGEQYF. The CDR3 DNA is TGCGCCAGCAGCCCTGGACAGGGGGCGGGTGAGCAGTACTTC.

This clone was picked up a small number of times. The chain couples TRBV18 to TRBJ2-7; 7 positions match TRBD1. Trimming at V came to 3 bases and at J to 7 bases, leaving 6 bases not matched to a gene. CDR3 size: 13 residues. Germline lookup yields CDR1 KGHSH and CDR2 LQKENI. The CDR3 here is CASSPTGPGEQYF. The CDR3 bases are TGTGCCAGCTCACCGACAGGGCCGGGGGAGCAGTACTTC.

This clone was picked up one time. The chain is built from TRBV9 and TRBJ1-5, with 9 bases aligning to TRBD1. The V and J ends lost 4 bases and 6 bases, in that order; junction bases with no gene match: 2. The CDR3 has 13 residues. Germline V gene lookup returns CDR1 SGDLS and CDR2 YYNGEE. CDR3 coding DNA: TGTGCCAGCAGCACGGGACAGGGTCAGCCCCAGCATTTT. This gives the protein CASSTGQGQPQHF.

V usage is TRBV6-5 and J usage is TRBJ2-1; 8 nucleotides match TRBD2. CDR1 is MNHEY and CDR2 is SVGAGI in the germline V gene. The V segment lost 4 bases and the J segment 1 base; nucleotides outside the gene matches: 6. The length of the CDR3 is 16 residues. The DNA of the CDR3 is TGTGCCAGCAGTTCTCGAGCGGGGGTGTCCTACAATGAGCAGTTCTTC. Translation: CASSSRAGVSYNEQFF.

The chain employs TRBV12-3 or TRBV12-4 and TRBJ1-3; a possible D gene is TRBD1 (6 bases). The CDR3 contains 13 residues. V shed 1 base and J shed 7 bases, with 8 bases lying between them. The CDR3, as DNA: TGTGCCAGCAGTTTAGACAGGGCTAACACCATATATTTT. Translated: CASSLDRANTIYF.

This chain connects TRBV20-1 to TRBJ2-1; D gene ambiguous. The CDR3 is 11 amino acids. The V gene's germline CDR1 is DFQATT and CDR2 SNEGSKA (reference sequence). V lost 6 bases and J lost 5, with 8 bases in between. The CDR3 loop reads CSAGSNNEQFF. CDR3 bases: TGCAGTGCCGGTTCAAACAATGAGCAGTTCTTC.

This sequence joins TRBV6-5 and TRBJ2-1; a possible D gene is TRBD2 (6 bases). This CDR3 comprises 14 residues. The V gene's germline CDR1 is MNHEY and CDR2 SVGAGI. The V and J ends lost 8 bases and 9 bases respectively, with 20 bases between them. In DNA, the CDR3 is TGTGCCAGCGGTCGACTAGAACTGGCTATTGAGCAGTTCTTC. Amino acids: CASGRLELAIEQFF.